The sequence of this T cell receptor beta chain was determined in a study of blood T cells in healthy people across ages. Study-level points and caveats: Aged donors had fewer naive CD4+ cells and lower diversity than long-lived donors.

This clonotype appeared a few times. What it recognizes is unknown. The second PCR ran about 6 to 12 cycles with a sample-barcoded 5' primer and J-beta primers. All cDNA molecules were each tagged by a template-switch adaptor with 12 random nucleotides. TCRdb used MiXCR to reprocess the 5' RACE reads, holding one entry per CDR3 protein. This table holds around 1,700,000 distinct CDR3 sequences, 28% found once. V was shortened by 4 bases and J by 10 bases, with 21 bases between the two germline ends. Looked up from germline, CDR1 is SGHNT and CDR2 is YYREEE (reference sequence). The CDR3 is 16 residues long. Donors were healthy Caucasian individuals from Russia aged about 6 to 95. In each sample, at least 6 million PBMCs were isolated.

Source material: blood. The TCR comes from a woman aged 25 to 39 in good health. The chain couples TRBV5-4 to TRBJ1-6; weak D call: TRBD1 (6 bases). Here the CDR3 reads CASSPEGGGKYSPLHF. DNA for the CDR3: TGTGCCAGCAGCCCAGAGGGGGGGGGGAAGTACTCACCCCTCCACTTT.